These 2 T cell receptor beta chains share one sample of origin, sequenced in a study of cytomegalovirus exposure and HLA in healthy donors. Vbeta (60) and Jbeta (13) primers were used in the PCR. The method was immunoSEQ multiplex PCR; TCRdb's version includes in-frame clones alone and lacks a portion of them. The sample lists 200,000 to 300,000 clones; approximately 81% were seen once. Material for sequencing was PBMCs. The receptors derive from a woman in her sixties or seventies in good health and CMV-seropositive.

The chain carries TRBV27 and TRBJ2-3; TRBD2 matches 13 bases. CDR3 length: 15 residues. The V gene's germline CDR1 is MNHEY and CDR2 SMNVEV (reference sequence). The V and J ends lost 5 bases and 8 bases, in that order; junction bases with no gene match: 7. This CDR3 reads CASSPRLAGGPTQYF. The CDR3 bases are TGTGCCAGCAGTCCGAGACTAGCGGGGGGCCCTACGCAGTATTTT.

This clone was seen once. This chain connects TRBV28 to TRBJ2-1; the match to TRBD2 covers 11 bases. From germline, CDR1 is MDHEN and CDR2 SYDVKM. J lost 10 bases, V lost 6 bases, and 11 bases had no gene match. This CDR3 comprises 15 residues. The CDR3 region is CASSLAGGPQHEQFF. CDR3 sequence (DNA): TGTGCCAGCAGCTTAGCGGGAGGGCCCCAGCACGAGCAGTTCTTC.